The 17 T cell receptor beta chains given below trace back to one sample, sequenced in a study of cytomegalovirus exposure and HLA in healthy donors. Vbeta (60) and Jbeta (13) primers were used in the PCR. Measured with immunoSEQ multiplex PCR; TCRdb has only the in-frame clones, and not every one. The sample has approximately 140,000 clones, roughly 76% seen once; the top ten hold more than 3%. Sample: PBMCs. All receptors derive from a man aged 18 to 35 in good health and CMV-seronegative.

This rearrangement joins TRBV6-1 to TRBJ2-7; possibly TRBD1 for D (5 bases). Germline V CDR1 and CDR2: MNHNS, SASEGT. This CDR3 contains 13 residues. Trimming took 4 bases from V and 2 from J, leaving 9 bases between them. DNA of the CDR3: TGTGCCAGCAGTGTGCAGGGCGCCTACGAGCAGTACTTC. Amino acid sequence: CASSVQGAYEQYF.

This clone was seen repeatedly, ten times or more. This chain uses TRBV6-5 with TRBJ2-1, with 7 positions matching TRBD1. CDR1 and CDR2 (germline): MNHEY, SVGAGI. The J segment lost 2 bases and the V segment lost 4 bases, leaving 8 bases of the junction unmatched. CDR3 length equals 16 residues. CDR3 sequence: CASSSRQGDTYNEQFF. DNA for the CDR3: TGTGCCAGCAGTTCCCGACAGGGTGACACCTACAATGAGCAGTTCTTC.

The rearrangement links TRBV5-1 to TRBJ2-7; TRBD2 matches at 7 bases. Germline values: CDR1 SGHRS, CDR2 YFSETQ. Losses at the gene ends were 4 bases for V and 3 bases for J; bases not matched to a gene: 10. This CDR3 is 15 amino acids long. The CDR3 DNA sequence: TGCGCCAGCAGCGGGTTTGGGGGAGGGCTCTACGAGCAGTACTTC. Translated, it gives CASSGFGGGLYEQYF.

There are a few counts of this clone. CDR3 sequence (DNA): TGTGCCAGCAGTATCACAGGGATAGGCGGCTACACCTTC. Protein product: CASSITGIGGYTF. The genes are TRBV28 and TRBJ1-2; a weak D match, TRBD1 (6 bases). The ends were cut back, 5 bases at V and 8 bases at J, with 15 bases in the middle. CDR1 is MDHEN and CDR2 is SYDVKM in the germline V gene. There are 13 residues in the CDR3.

The chain combines TRBV18 with TRBJ1-1; TRBD1 agrees at 7 bases. V dropped 2 bases and J dropped 5; count of bases not matched to a gene: 5. There are 14 residues in the CDR3. Germline CDR1 is KGHSH and CDR2 is LQKENI. CDR3 in DNA: TGTGCCAGCTCACCAAGCAGGGGGGAGACTGAAGCTTTCTTT. Residues: CASSPSRGETEAFF.

Only a few counts were recorded for this clone. The CDR3 DNA reads TGTGCCAGCAGTTTATTCGGGGGGCCGAACACTGAAGCTTTCTTT. Its translation: CASSLFGGPNTEAFF. The rearrangement links TRBV27 to TRBJ1-1, with D perhaps matching TRBD1 (6 bases). The CDR3 loop spans 15 amino acids. V dropped 1 base and J dropped 1 base, with 10 bases sitting between them. CDR1 MNHEY and CDR2 SMNVEV come from the germline V gene (reference sequence).

In nucleotides, the CDR3 is TGTGCCAGCAGTGAGCTACAGGGTTACTACGAGCAGTACTTC. Translation gives CASSELQGYYEQYF. J is TRBJ2-7 and V is TRBV2; possibly TRBD1 for D (6 bases). Trimming stripped 3 bases from V and 3 bases from J, with 12 bases between. The germline V gene has CDR1 SNHLY and CDR2 FYNNEI. This CDR3 is 14 amino acids long.

The V gene is TRBV10-2, the J gene TRBJ2-7; 8 bases match TRBD1. In germline, CDR1 is WSHSY, CDR2 SAAADI. The trim removed 5 bases at V and 2 bases at J, leaving 14 bases unmatched. There are 17 residues in the CDR3. CDR3 region: CASSRTDAGQDAYEQYF. CDR3 nucleotide sequence: TGCGCCAGCAGTCGAACTGACGCGGGACAGGATGCCTACGAGCAGTACTTC.

The rearrangement uses TRBV5-1 and TRBJ2-7, with TRBD1 as a possible D gene (5 bases). CDR1 and CDR2 from the germline V gene are SGHRS and YFSETQ. The V end lost 3 bases, the J end lost 3 bases, and 10 bases lay between the germline ends. The CDR3 consists of 13 residues. CDR3 amino acids: CASSSRQGYEQYF. In nucleotides, the CDR3 is TGCGCCAGCAGCTCCAGGCAGGGCTACGAGCAGTACTTC.

The chain uses TRBV28 and TRBJ1-5, with TRBD1 identical over 7 bases. J gave up 2 bases and V 1 base, and 5 bases lay outside the gene matches. CDR3 length: 16 amino acids. Germline V gene sequence: CDR1 MDHEN, CDR2 SYDVKM. The CDR3 DNA reads TGTGCCAGCAGTTTATTCTCCAGGGGGGGCAATCAGCCCCAGCATTTT. Its protein product is CASSLFSRGGNQPQHF.

The J gene is TRBJ2-7, the V gene TRBV28; weak D call: TRBD1 (5 bases). The germline V and J ends were trimmed by 6 bases and 1 base, with 16 bases remaining between them. CDR3 length: 15 residues. Looked up from germline, CDR1 is MDHEN and CDR2 is SYDVKM. CDR3 bases: TGTGCCAGCAGGCCAGGGTATTCGGGTTCCTACGAGCAGTACTTC. Encoded protein: CASRPGYSGSYEQYF.

The chain uses TRBV18 and TRBJ1-5, with 8 bases identical to TRBD1. J gave up 5 bases and V 5 bases, and 5 bases lay outside the gene matches. Germline CDR1 reads KGHSH; CDR2 reads LQKENI. CDR3 size: 14 residues. The CDR3 here is CASSSRQGHQPQHF. Here the CDR3 DNA reads TGTGCCAGCTCATCCCGACAGGGGCATCAGCCCCAGCATTTT. Using reference TRBV18 and TRBJ1-5 for the parts outside the CDR3, the full variable domain is NAGVMQNPRHLVRRRGQEARLRCSPMKGHSHVYWYRQLPEEGLKFMVYLQKENIIDESGMPKERFSAEFPKEGPSILRIQQVVRGDSAAYFCASSSRQGHQPQHFGDGTRLSIL.

The chain has TRBV6-4 and TRBJ2-3, with TRBD2 matching 15 bases. The CDR3 consists of 18 residues. Losses at the gene ends were 4 bases for V and 4 bases for J; bases not matched to a gene: 9. CDR1 is MRHNA, CDR2 SNTAGT, per germline. The CDR3 region is CASSASGLAGGSPDTQYF. CDR3 DNA: TGTGCCAGCAGTGCCTCCGGACTAGCGGGGGGGTCACCAGATACGCAGTATTTT.

The chain joins TRBV9 to TRBJ2-1, with 8 bases fitting TRBD2. V shed 4 bases, J shed 0 bases, and the junction held 9 bases outside the gene matches. This CDR3 contains 17 residues. Per germline, CDR1 SGDLS and CDR2 YYNGEE. This CDR3 is CASSFTSGASSYNEQFF. The CDR3 nucleotides are TGTGCCAGCAGCTTTACTAGCGGCGCAAGCTCCTACAATGAGCAGTTCTTC.

This chain connects TRBV5-1 to TRBJ1-2; 8 bases map to TRBD1. Germline V CDR1 and CDR2: SGHRS, YFSETQ. Losses at the gene ends were 1 base for V and 7 bases for J; bases not matched to a gene: 12. The CDR3 is 16 residues long. The CDR3 region has the DNA TGCGCCAGCAGCTTGCTTTCGGGACAGGCCCTGATTGGCTACACCTTC. Translated, it gives CASSLLSGQALIGYTF.

The chain carries TRBV5-4 and TRBJ2-1, with D maybe TRBD2 (7 bases). Trimming stripped 4 bases from V and 5 bases from J, with 19 bases between. From germline, CDR1 is SGHNT and CDR2 YYREEE (reference sequence). The CDR3 is 16 residues long. The CDR3 bases are TGTGCCAGCAGCCCGACCGCGGGGGCCCAAAACAATGAGCAGTTCTTC. Amino acid sequence: CASSPTAGAQNNEQFF.

This chain connects TRBV6-5 to TRBJ2-3; tentatively, D is TRBD2 (5 bases). There are 13 residues in the CDR3. CDR1 MNHEY and CDR2 SVGAGI come from the germline V gene. V was cut by 7 bases and J by 4 bases, with 12 bases left in between. The CDR3 loop reads CASTNRDSDTQYF. CDR3 bases: TGTGCCAGCACTAATCGGGATTCAGATACGCAGTATTTT.